This T cell receptor (beta chain) came from a study of technical replicates of blood from a handful of donors. V shed 7 bases, J shed 2 bases, and the junction held 13 bases outside the gene matches. Germline V CDR1 and CDR2: LNHDA, SQIVND (reference sequence). The length of the CDR3 is 16 residues. Assay used: immunoSEQ multiplex PCR; TCRdb lists only in-frame clones, some missing. The table lists about 83,000 clones, about 90% of them singletons. The V call is TRBV19, the J call TRBJ2-7, with TRBD2 matching 8 bases. The sequence came from a human donor in good health. The sequenced material came from T cells isolated from PBMCs. The CDR3 bases are TGTGCCAGTAAAGTAACATCGGGAGGGCCTCCCTACGAGCAGTACTTC. Amino acids: CASKVTSGGPPYEQYF.